The T cell receptor (beta chain) described here comes from a study of T-cell reconstitution after alpha-beta-depleted transplantation in children. The CDR3 length is 11 residues. Germline assignment: CDR1 MNHEY and CDR2 SVGEGT. After removal of 6 bases from V and 10 bases from J, the junction contained 2 bases not matched to a gene. Preparation of the TCRbeta library was carried out with unique molecular identifiers. One entry per CDR3 protein results from TCRdb running MiXCR on the PCR reads. Altogether around 800,000 distinct CDR3 sequences are present, about 16% being singletons, with the ten largest covering 5%.

The sequencing here drew on PBMCs, mostly from graft donor cells, taken 360 days after TCRalphabeta/CD19-depleted stem cell transplant. The chain joins TRBV6-2 or TRBV6-3 to TRBJ2-1; 8 bases match TRBD1. This receptor was identified in a male patient between 5 and 17 years old who had a stem cell transplant for acute lymphoblastic leukemia, so the T cells may come from the graft donor. CDR3 amino acids: CASRRTGEQFF. The CDR3 DNA reads as TGTGCCAGCAGGAGGACAGGGGAGCAGTTCTTC.